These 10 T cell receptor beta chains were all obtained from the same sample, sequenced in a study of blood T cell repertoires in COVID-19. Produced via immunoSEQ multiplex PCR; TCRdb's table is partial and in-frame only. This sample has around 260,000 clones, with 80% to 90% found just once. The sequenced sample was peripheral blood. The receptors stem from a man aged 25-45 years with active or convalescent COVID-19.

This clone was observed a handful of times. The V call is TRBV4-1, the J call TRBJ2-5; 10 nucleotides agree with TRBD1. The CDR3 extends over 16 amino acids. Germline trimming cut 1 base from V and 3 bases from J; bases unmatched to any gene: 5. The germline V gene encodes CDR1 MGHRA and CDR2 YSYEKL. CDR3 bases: TGCGCCAGCAGCCAAGTCCCCGGGACAGGGGAAGAGACCCAGTACTTC. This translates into CASSQVPGTGEETQYF.

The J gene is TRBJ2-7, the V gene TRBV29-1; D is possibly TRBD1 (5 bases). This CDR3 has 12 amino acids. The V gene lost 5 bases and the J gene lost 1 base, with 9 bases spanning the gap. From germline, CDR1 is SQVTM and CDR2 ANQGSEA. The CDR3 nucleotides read TGCAGCGTTCAAACAGGATCCTACGAGCAGTACTTC. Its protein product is CSVQTGSYEQYF.

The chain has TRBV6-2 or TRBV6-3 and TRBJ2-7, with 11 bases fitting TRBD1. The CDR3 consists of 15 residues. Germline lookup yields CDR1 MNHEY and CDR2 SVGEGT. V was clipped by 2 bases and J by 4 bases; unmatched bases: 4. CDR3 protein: CASSYPDRGHYEQYF. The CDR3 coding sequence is TGTGCCAGCAGTTACCCGGACAGGGGGCATTACGAGCAGTACTTC.

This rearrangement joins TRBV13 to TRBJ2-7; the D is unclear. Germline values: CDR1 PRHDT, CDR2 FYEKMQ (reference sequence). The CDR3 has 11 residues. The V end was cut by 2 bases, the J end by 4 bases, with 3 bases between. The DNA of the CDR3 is TGTGCCAGCAGCTTATATTACGAGCAGTACTTC. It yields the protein CASSLYYEQYF.

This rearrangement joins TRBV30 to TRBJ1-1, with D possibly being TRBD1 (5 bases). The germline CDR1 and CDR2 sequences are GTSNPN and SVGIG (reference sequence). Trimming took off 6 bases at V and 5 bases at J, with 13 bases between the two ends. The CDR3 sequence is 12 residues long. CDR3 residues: CACLRVGTEAFF. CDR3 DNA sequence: TGTGCCTGCCTCAGGGTAGGGACTGAAGCTTTCTTT.

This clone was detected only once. The CDR3 bases are TGTGCCAGCAGCTTGATGTCAGGGGGAAGTGAAAAACTGTTTTTT. It specifies CASSLMSGGSEKLFF. The rearrangement links TRBV7-2 to TRBJ1-4, with 7 bases lining up with TRBD1. The CDR3 is made up of 15 amino acids. The germline V gene encodes CDR1 SGHTA and CDR2 FQGNSA. J lost 7 bases, V lost 3 bases, and 8 bases had no gene match.

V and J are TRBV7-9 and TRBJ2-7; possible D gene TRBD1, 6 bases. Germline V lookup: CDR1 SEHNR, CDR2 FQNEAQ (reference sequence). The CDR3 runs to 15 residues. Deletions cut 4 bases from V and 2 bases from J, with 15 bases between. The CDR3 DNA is TGTGCCAGCAGCTACCGGGACACAAAACCCTACGAGCAGTACTTC. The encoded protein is CASSYRDTKPYEQYF.

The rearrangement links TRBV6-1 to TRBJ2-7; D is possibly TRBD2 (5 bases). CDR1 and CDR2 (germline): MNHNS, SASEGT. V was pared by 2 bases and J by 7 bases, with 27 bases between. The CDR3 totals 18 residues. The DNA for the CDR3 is TGTGCCAGCAGTGAACCTATCTGGGGAGACCTCCTGGTGAGGGAGCAGTACTTC. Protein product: CASSEPIWGDLLVREQYF.

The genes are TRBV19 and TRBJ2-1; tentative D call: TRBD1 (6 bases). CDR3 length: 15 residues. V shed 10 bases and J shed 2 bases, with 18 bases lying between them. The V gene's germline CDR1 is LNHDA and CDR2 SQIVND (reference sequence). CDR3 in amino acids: CATSSRGSPYNEQFF. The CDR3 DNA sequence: TGTGCCACCTCCTCCAGGGGTAGCCCCTACAATGAGCAGTTCTTC.

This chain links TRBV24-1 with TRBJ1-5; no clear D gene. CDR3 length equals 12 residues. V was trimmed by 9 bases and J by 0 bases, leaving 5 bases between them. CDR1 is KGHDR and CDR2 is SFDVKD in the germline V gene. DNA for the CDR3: TGTGCCACCGTAAATAGCAATCAGCCCCAGCATTTT. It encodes CATVNSNQPQHF.